This T cell receptor (beta chain) comes out of a study of cytomegalovirus exposure and HLA in healthy donors. Findings and limits, study-wide: Reports state that TCR beta sequences accurately predicted most subjects' HLA-A and HLA-B alleles. In vitro, three CMV-associated chains proved specific for CMV antigens. A link between a missense DCLRE1C variant and TCR beta V- and J-gene trimming emerged from a later analysis. It was only CMV serostatus that was available as immune exposure information.

The PCR had 60 Vbeta and 13 Jbeta primers. Libraries were prepared by immunoSEQ multiplex PCR; TCRdb keeps only in-frame clonotypes and omits some of them. Here the sample spans 20,000 to 30,000 clones, just under 80% being singletons. A few counts support this clone. Its matching antigen is unknown. Germline CDR1 ENHRY, CDR2 SYGVKD. This CDR3 contains 15 residues. V shed 0 bases and J 0 bases; nucleotides not matched to a gene: 1. Sequences were obtained from PBMCs. The TCR originated in a male donor in good health and CMV-seronegative. The J gene is TRBJ1-1, the V gene TRBV10-3; 7 nucleotides agree with TRBD1. The CDR3 region has the DNA TGTGCCATCAGTGAGTCGGGACAGCTGAACACTGAAGCTTTCTTT. Its protein product is CAISESGQLNTEAFF.